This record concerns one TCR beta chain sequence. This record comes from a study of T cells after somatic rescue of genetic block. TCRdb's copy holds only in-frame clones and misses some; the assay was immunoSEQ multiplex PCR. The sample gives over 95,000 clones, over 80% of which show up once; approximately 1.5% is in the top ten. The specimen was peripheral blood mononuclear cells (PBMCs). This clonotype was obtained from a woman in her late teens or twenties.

The CDR3: CASRKAGNTIYF. In DNA, the CDR3 is TGTGCCAGCAGAAAAGCTGGAAACACCATATATTTT. The J gene is TRBJ1-3, the V gene TRBV6-5; D is unclear. CDR1 is MNHEY, CDR2 SVGAGI, per germline. The CDR3 is 12 amino acids. Trimming pared 6 bases from V and 2 bases from J, leaving 5 bases between.